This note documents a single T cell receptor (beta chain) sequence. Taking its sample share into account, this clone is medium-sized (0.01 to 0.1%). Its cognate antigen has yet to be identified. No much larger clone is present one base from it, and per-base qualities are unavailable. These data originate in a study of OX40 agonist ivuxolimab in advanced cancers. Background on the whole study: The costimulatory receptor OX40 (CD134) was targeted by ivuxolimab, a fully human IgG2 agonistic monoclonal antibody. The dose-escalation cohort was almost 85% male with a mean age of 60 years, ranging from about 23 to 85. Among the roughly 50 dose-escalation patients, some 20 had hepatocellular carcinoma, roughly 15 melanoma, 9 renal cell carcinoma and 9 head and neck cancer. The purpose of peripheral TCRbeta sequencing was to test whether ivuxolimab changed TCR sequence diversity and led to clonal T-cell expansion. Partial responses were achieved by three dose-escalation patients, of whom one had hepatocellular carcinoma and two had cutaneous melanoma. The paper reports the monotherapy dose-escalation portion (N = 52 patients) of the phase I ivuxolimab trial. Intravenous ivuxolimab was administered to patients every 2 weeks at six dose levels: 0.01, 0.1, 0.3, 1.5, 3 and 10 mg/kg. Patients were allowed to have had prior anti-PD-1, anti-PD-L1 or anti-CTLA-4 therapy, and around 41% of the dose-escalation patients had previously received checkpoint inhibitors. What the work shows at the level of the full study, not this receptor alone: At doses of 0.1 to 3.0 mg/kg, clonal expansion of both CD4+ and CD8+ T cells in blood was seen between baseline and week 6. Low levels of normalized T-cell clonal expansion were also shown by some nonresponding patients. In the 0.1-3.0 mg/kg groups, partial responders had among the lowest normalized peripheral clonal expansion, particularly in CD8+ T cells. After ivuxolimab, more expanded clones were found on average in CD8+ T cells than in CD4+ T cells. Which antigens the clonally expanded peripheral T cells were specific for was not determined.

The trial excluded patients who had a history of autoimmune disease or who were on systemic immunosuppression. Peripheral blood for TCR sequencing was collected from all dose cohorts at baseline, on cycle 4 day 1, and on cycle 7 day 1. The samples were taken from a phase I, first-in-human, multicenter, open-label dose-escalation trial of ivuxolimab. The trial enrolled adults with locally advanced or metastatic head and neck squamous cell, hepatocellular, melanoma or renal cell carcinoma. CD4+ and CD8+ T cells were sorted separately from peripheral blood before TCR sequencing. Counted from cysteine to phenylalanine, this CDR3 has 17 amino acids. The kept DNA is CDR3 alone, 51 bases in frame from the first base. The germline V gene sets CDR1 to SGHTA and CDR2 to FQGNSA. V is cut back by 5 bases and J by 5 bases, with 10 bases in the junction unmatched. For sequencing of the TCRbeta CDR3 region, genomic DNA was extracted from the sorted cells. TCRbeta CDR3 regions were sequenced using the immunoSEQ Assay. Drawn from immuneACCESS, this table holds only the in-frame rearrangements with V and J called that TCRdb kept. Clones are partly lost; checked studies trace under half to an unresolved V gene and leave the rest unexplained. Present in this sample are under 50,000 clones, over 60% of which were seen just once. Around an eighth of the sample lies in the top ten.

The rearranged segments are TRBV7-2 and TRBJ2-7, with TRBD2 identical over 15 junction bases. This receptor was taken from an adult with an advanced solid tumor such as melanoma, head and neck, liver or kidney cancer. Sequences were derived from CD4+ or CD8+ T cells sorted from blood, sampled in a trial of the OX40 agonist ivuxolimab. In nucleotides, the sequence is TGTGCCAGCAGCCCACTTCCGGGACTAGCGGGGGGAAACGAGCAGTACTTC. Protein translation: CASSPLPGLAGGNEQYF. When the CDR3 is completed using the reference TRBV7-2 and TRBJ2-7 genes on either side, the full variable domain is GAGVSQSPSNKVTEKGKDVELRCDPISGHTALYWYRQSLGQGLEFLIYFQGNSAPDKSGLPSDRFSAERTGGSVSTLTIQRTQQEDSAVYLCASSPLPGLAGGNEQYFGPGTRLTVT.